This TCR beta chain was recorded in a study of blood T cell dynamics during melanoma immunotherapy. Looking at the study overall: Standard first-line treatment here was pembrolizumab or nivolumab plus ipilimumab in metastatic melanoma.

Germline-derived CDR1 and CDR2 are SNHLY and FYNNEI. There are 14 residues in the CDR3. Trimming shortened V by 3 bases and J by 5 bases, and 13 bases separated the two germline ends. Sequenced by immunoSEQ multiplex PCR; TCRdb stores in-frame clones only, minus some. The sample lists fewer than 950 clones; 84% were seen once. Findings and limits, study-wide: Among sorted CD8+ subsets, immune-effector cells had the highest clonality and cell-free DNA similarity.

Concerning this clone itself: Its antigen is undetermined.

Time point in this sample: week 3, after first cycle of checkpoint inhibitor. TIE cells were CD3+ CD4- CD8+ CD45RA- CD45RO-high CD27- CCR7- memory T cells. Blood was drawn before treatment and at week 3 after checkpoint blockade. Disease control meant complete response, partial response or stable disease at 12 weeks. The rearrangement uses TRBV2 and TRBJ2-5; D is undetermined. The TCR originated in a human donor with melanoma. Source: CD8+ T cells from blood, taken from a patient treated with checkpoint blockade. The CDR3 region is CASSEGFGWETQYF. The DNA of the CDR3 is TGTGCCAGCAGTGAGGGATTTGGTTGGGAGACCCAGTACTTC.